This T cell receptor beta chain was identified in a study of shared clonotypes between healthy human individuals. Study results and limitations: In contrast to clonotypes shared by all four donors, non-shared clonotypes had lower generation probabilities.

As concerns this clone: Its antigen is undetermined.

The test was conducted at deep level. The authors' processing: Filtering was not the same, since immunoSEQ gave junction-only sequences without quality scores. Libraries were prepared by immunoSEQ multiplex PCR; TCRdb keeps only in-frame clonotypes and omits some of them. The DNA gave D and trimming, while V, J and clone size come from that table. The table has over 2 million clones, approximately 90% seen once. The receptor was isolated from a man between 18 and 35 years old in good health. Some clones in this sample may be carry-over from other donors' samples. The sample comprised naive CD4+ T cells from PBMCs. Subset of the sample: CD45RA+ positively selected.

CDR3 nucleotides: TGTGCCAGTAGTATAACGGGACAGTTCTCCTACGAGCAGTACTTC. Its translation is CASSITGQFSYEQYF. The chain is built from TRBV19 and TRBJ2-7, with 7 bases fitting TRBD1. The CDR3 covers 15 residues. Per the germline V gene, CDR1 is LNHDA and CDR2 is SQIVND (reference sequence). Trimming cost V 2 bases and J 0 bases; bases outside gene matches: 4.